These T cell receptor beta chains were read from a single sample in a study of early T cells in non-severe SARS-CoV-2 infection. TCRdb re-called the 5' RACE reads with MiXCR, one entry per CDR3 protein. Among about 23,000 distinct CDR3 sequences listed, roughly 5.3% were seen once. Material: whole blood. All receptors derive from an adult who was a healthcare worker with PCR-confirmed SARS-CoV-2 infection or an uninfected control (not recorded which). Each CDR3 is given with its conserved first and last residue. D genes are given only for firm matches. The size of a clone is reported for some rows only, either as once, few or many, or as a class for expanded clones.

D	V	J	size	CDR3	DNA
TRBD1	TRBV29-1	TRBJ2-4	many	CSVEVRDRTNIQYF	TGCAGCGTTGAGGTGAGGGACAGGACCAACATTCAGTACTTC
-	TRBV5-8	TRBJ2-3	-	CASSLAGINTDTQYF	TGTGCCAGCAGCTTGGCCGGGATAAACACCGATACGCAGTATTTT
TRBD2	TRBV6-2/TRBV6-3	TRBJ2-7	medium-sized	CASSYDTSGSFYEQYF	TGTGCCAGCAGTTACGACACTAGCGGGAGTTTCTACGAGCAGTACTTC
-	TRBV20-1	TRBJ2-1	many	CSRVGSGNNEQFF	TGCAGTCGGGTAGGCTCCGGGAACAATGAGCAGTTCTTC
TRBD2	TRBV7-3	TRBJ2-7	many	CASSLLLAGVSSYEQYF	TGTGCCAGCAGCTTATTGCTAGCGGGAGTAAGTAGCTACGAGCAGTACTTC
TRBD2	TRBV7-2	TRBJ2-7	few	CASSFGGSYEQYF	TGTGCCAGCAGCTTCGGCGGGAGCTACGAGCAGTACTTC
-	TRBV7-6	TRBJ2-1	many	CASSLSGKVEQFF	TGTGCCAGCAGCCTATCGGGTAAGGTTGAGCAGTTCTTC
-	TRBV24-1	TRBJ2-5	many	CATSDFRGAETQYF	TGTGCCACCAGTGATTTCAGGGGCGCAGAGACCCAGTACTTC
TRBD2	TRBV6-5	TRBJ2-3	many	CASRSTSGSSDTQYF	TGTGCCAGCAGATCGACTAGCGGGAGTTCAGATACGCAGTATTTT
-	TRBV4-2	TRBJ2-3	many	CASSQEGPPDTQYF	TGTGCCAGCAGCCAAGAAGGGCCTCCAGATACGCAGTATTTT
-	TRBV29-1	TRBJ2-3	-	CSVREPYIATDTQYF	TGCAGCGTAAGGGAGCCCTACATTGCCACAGATACGCAGTATTTT
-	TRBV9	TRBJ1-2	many	CASDVNGENYGYTF	TGTGCCAGCGACGTGAACGGGGAAAACTATGGCTACACCTTC
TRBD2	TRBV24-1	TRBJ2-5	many	CATSDLQGGRETQYF	TGTGCCACCAGTGATTTGCAGGGCGGGAGAGAGACCCAGTACTTC
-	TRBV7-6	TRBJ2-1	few	CASSLARGRISYNEQFF	TGTGCCAGCAGCTTAGCGCGGGGGCGTATCTCCTACAATGAGCAGTTCTTC
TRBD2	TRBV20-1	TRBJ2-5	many	CSALAGDREYF	TGCAGTGCCCTAGCGGGAGACCGAGAGTACTTC
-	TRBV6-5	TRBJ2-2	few	CASRSRFRNTGELFF	TGTGCCAGCCGAAGTCGATTTAGGAACACCGGGGAGCTGTTTTTT
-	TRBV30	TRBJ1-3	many	CAWTGGSGNTIYF	TGTGCCTGGACCGGGGGTTCTGGAAACACCATATATTTT
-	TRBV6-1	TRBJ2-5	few	CASSEPWGGSEEETQYF	TGTGCCAGCAGTGAACCGTGGGGTGGGTCTGAGGAAGAGACCCAGTACTTC
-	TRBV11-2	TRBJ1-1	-	CASSRQVTEAFF	TGTGCCAGCAGTCGCCAAGTGACTGAAGCTTTCTTT
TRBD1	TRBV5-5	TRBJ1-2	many	CASSLVGQGPFGYTF	TGTGCCAGCAGCTTGGTTGGACAGGGTCCTTTCGGCTACACCTTC
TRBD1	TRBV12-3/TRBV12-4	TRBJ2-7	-	CASSLIGQGASYEQYF	TGTGCCAGCAGTTTGATAGGACAGGGGGCTTCCTACGAGCAGTACTTC
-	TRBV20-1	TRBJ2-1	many	CSARGLRDYNEQFF	TGCAGTGCTAGAGGACTACGCGACTACAATGAGCAGTTCTTC
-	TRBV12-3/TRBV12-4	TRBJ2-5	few	CASSNPPGTDGETQYF	TGTGCCAGCAGTAACCCCCCGGGGACCGATGGAGAGACCCAGTACTTC
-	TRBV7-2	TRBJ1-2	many	CASSPEPGGFYGYTF	TGTGCCAGCAGCCCAGAACCGGGGGGTTTCTATGGCTACACCTTC
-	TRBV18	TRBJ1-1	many	CASSPMGTEAFF	TGTGCCAGCTCACCGATGGGGACTGAAGCTTTCTTT
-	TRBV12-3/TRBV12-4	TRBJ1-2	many	CASSQAANYGYTF	TGTGCCAGCAGTCAAGCAGCTAACTATGGCTACACCTTC
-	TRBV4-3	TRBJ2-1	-	CASSQDRGPGVEQFF	TGCGCCAGCAGCCAAGATCGAGGACCCGGGGTAGAGCAGTTCTTC
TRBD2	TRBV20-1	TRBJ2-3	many	CSAEYSGRDTQYF	TGCAGTGCTGAGTACAGCGGGAGAGATACGCAGTATTTT
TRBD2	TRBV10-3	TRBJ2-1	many	CAISGGRGRGNNNEQFF	TGTGCCATCAGTGGTGGCCGCGGGCGGGGGAATAACAATGAGCAGTTCTTC
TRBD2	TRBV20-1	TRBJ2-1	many	CSATGTSYEQFF	TGCAGTGCTACAGGGACTAGCTATGAGCAGTTCTTC
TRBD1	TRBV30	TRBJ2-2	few	CAGGQGLGYGELFF	TGTGCCGGGGGACAGGGGCTTGGTTACGGGGAGCTGTTTTTT
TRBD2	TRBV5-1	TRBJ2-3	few	CASSLTSGSPWVDTQYF	TGCGCCAGCAGCTTGACCAGCGGGAGTCCATGGGTGGATACGCAGTATTTT